This T cell receptor beta chain was recorded in a study of blood T cell repertoires in COVID-19. Across the study: Nucleic acid was either cDNA or gDNA, and it came from T cells, B-cell-depleted T cells, or PBMCs.

Germline V gives CDR1 ENHRY, CDR2 SYGVKD. The CDR3 contains 14 residues. After removal of 4 bases from V and 4 bases from J, the junction contained 7 bases not matched to a gene. Participant-reported clinical history was the basis for cohort assignment. Cohort 3 donors counted as recovered after two negative PCRs, clearance, or resolved symptoms. In the source study's methods: Estimation of nucleated cell counts relied on the amplification of reference gene primers. Some clones are missing from TCRdb's copy, which holds only in-frame ones; the method was immunoSEQ multiplex PCR. The V and J calls and clone size were taken over from that table, and D and trimming were inferred from the DNA. The data hold approximately 300,000 clones, with about 92% observed a single time.

The TCR comes from a woman in her thirties who had recovered from COVID-19. The V call is TRBV10-3, the J call TRBJ2-7, with 7 nucleotides matching TRBD2. Sequencing input: PBMCs or T cells enriched from blood (not recorded which). CDR3 loop: CAISVSGEGYEQYF. The CDR3 DNA reads TGTGCCATCAGTGTATCGGGGGAGGGGTACGAGCAGTACTTC.